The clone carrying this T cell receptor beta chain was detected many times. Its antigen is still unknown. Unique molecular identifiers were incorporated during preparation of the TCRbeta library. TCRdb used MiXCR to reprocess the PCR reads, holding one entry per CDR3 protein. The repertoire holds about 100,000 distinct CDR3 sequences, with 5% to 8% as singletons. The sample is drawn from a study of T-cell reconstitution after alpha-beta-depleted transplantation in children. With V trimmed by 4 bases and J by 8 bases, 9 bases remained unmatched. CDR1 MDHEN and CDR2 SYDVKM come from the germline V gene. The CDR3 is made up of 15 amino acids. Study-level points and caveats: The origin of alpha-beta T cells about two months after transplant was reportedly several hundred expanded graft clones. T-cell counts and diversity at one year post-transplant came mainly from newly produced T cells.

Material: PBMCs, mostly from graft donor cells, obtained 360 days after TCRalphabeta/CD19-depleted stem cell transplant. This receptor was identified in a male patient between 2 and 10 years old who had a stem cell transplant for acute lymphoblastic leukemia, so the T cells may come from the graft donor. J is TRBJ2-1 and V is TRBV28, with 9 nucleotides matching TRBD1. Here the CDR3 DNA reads TGTGCCAGCAGTTATTGGGGGACAGGGCTCGATGAGCAGTTCTTC. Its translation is CASSYWGTGLDEQFF.